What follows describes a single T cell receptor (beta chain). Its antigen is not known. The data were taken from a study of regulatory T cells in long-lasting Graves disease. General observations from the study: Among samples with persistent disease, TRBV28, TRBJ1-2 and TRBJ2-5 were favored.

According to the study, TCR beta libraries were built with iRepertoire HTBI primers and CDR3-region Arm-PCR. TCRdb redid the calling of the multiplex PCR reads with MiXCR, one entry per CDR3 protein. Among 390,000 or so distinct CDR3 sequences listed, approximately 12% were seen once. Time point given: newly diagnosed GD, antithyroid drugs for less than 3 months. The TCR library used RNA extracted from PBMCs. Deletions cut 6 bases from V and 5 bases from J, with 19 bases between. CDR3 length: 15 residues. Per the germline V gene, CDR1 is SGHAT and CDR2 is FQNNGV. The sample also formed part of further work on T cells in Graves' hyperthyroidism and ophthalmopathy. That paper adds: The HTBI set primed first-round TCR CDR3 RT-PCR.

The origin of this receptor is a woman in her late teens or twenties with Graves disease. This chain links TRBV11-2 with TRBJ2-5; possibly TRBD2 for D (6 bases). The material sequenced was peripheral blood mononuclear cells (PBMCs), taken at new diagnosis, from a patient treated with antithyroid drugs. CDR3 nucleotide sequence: TGTGCCAGCAGTCCGGTGGGGGGACCCAAGGAGACCCAGTACTTC. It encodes CASSPVGGPKETQYF.